A single sample gave rise to the 21 T cell receptor beta chains below, sequenced in a study of blood T cell repertoires in COVID-19. Generated by immunoSEQ multiplex PCR, the TCRdb table keeps only in-frame clones and is missing some. The table records about 110,000 clones, over 75% of them present only once. What was sequenced was peripheral blood. Receptors were obtained from a human donor in a cohort sampled during active COVID-19.

J is TRBJ1-1 and V is TRBV18; no clear D gene. This CDR3 has 16 amino acids. Trimming took 6 bases from V and 6 from J, leaving 23 bases between them. CDR1 KGHSH and CDR2 LQKENI come from the germline V gene. The CDR3: CASSHQVGVGSPEAFF. The CDR3 DNA sequence: TGTGCCAGCTCCCACCAAGTCGGGGTAGGATCTCCTGAAGCTTTCTTT.

The chain couples TRBV29-1 to TRBJ1-1, with D unclear. CDR1 SQVTM and CDR2 ANQGSEA come from the germline V gene. The V gene lost 6 bases and the J gene lost 3 bases, with 20 bases spanning the gap. The CDR3 is 15 residues long. CDR3 loop: CSVPPPFQTDTEAFF. CDR3 sequence (DNA): TGCAGCGTCCCTCCCCCGTTTCAAACGGACACTGAAGCTTTCTTT.

The J gene is TRBJ2-3, the V gene TRBV11-2, with a possible D match to TRBD2 (6 bases). Trimming took off 6 bases at V and 4 bases at J, with 17 bases between the two ends. From germline, CDR1 is SGHAT and CDR2 FQNNGV. The CDR3 consists of 15 residues. CDR3 in amino acids: CASSPRLVGADTQYF. In DNA form, the CDR3 reads TGTGCCAGCAGTCCCCGACTAGTGGGAGCAGATACGCAGTATTTT. Supplemented by reference TRBV11-2 and TRBJ2-3, the full variable domain reads EAGVAQSPRYKIIEKRQSVAFWCNPISGHATLYWYQQILGQGPKLLIQFQNNGVVDDSQLPKDRFSAERLKGVDSTLKIQPAKLEDSAVYLCASSPRLVGADTQYFGPGTRLTVL.

The chain carries TRBV25-1 and TRBJ1-1; D ambiguous. The V gene lost 4 bases and the J gene lost 4 bases, with 10 bases spanning the gap. CDR1 MGHDK and CDR2 SYGVNS come from the germline V gene. CDR3 size: 13 residues. CDR3 DNA: TGTGCCAGCAGTGGGCCGGAGGGCACTGAAGCTTTCTTT. Its protein product is CASSGPEGTEAFF.

The V gene is TRBV20-1, the J gene TRBJ1-2; 7 bases agree with TRBD1. Germline-derived CDR1 and CDR2 are DFQATT and SNEGSKA (reference sequence). CDR3 size: 13 residues. V dropped 3 bases and J dropped 3; count of bases not matched to a gene: 4. The CDR3 spells CSASRQGDYGYTF. For the CDR3, the DNA is TGCAGTGCTAGTAGGCAGGGGGACTATGGCTACACCTTC.

This clone appeared a few times. This chain uses TRBV5-1 with TRBJ2-5, with unresolved D. V shed 0 bases and J shed 1 base, with 4 bases lying between them. Germline V gene sequence: CDR1 SGHRS, CDR2 YFSETQ. This CDR3 is 13 amino acids long. DNA of the CDR3: TGCGCCAGCAGCTTGGACGGCCAAGAGACCCAGTACTTC. It is translated as CASSLDGQETQYF. Filled out from reference TRBV5-1 and TRBJ2-5, the complete variable domain reads KAGVTQTPRYLIKTRGQQVTLSCSPISGHRSVSWYQQTPGQGLQFLFEYFSETQRNKGNFPGRFSGRQFSNSRSEMNVSTLELGDSALYLCASSLDGQETQYFGPGTRLLVL.

The V and J genes are TRBV11-2 and TRBJ2-3; tentative D call: TRBD1 (5 bases). Germline assignment: CDR1 SGHAT and CDR2 FQNNGV. The CDR3 loop spans 14 amino acids. V lost 2 bases and J lost 6, with 12 bases in between. CDR3 residues: CASSLFQGLDTQYF. The CDR3, as DNA: TGTGCCAGCAGCTTATTCCAGGGTCTGGATACGCAGTATTTT.

J is TRBJ2-7 and V is TRBV3-1 (or the pseudogene TRBV3-2), with 9 nucleotides matching TRBD2. CDR3 size: 16 residues. Germline-derived CDR1 and CDR2 are LGHDT and YNNKEL (reference sequence). With V trimmed by 3 bases and J by 2 bases, 8 bases remained unmatched. For the CDR3, the DNA is TGTGCCAGCAGCCAGGCCCATCTAGCGGGACCCTACGAGCAGTACTTC. As protein: CASSQAHLAGPYEQYF.

This clone was detected only once. The V call is TRBV7-9, the J call TRBJ1-2; D uncertain. Looked up from germline, CDR1 is SEHNR and CDR2 is FQNEAQ (reference sequence). The CDR3 is 14 amino acids. V was trimmed by 3 bases and J by 4 bases, leaving 12 bases between them. The CDR3 DNA sequence: TGTGCCAGCAGCTTGCCTGCAGGCCCCTATGGCTACACCTTC. Encoded protein: CASSLPAGPYGYTF.

The J gene is TRBJ2-3, the V gene TRBV9, with 7 positions matching TRBD1. The ends lost 3 bases at V and 0 bases at J; junction bases unmatched: 10. The CDR3 covers 17 residues. Germline values: CDR1 SGDLS, CDR2 YYNGEE. CDR3: CASSAPPGTASTDTQYF. The CDR3 DNA sequence: TGTGCCAGCAGCGCCCCCCCCGGGACAGCTAGCACAGATACGCAGTATTTT.

The rearrangement links TRBV7-9 to TRBJ2-5; perhaps TRBD1 as D (5 bases). The V gene lost 2 bases and the J gene lost 5 bases, with 15 bases spanning the gap. The germline V gene has CDR1 SEHNR and CDR2 FQNEAQ (reference sequence). The CDR3 length is 15 residues. CDR3 protein: CASSLPTGEGETQYF. The CDR3 DNA sequence: TGTGCCAGCAGCTTACCTACAGGTGAAGGGGAGACCCAGTACTTC.

J is TRBJ2-5 and V is TRBV7-9; TRBD1 agrees at 9 bases. The ends lost 4 bases at V and 7 bases at J; junction bases unmatched: 7. The CDR3 has 14 amino acids. The germline V gene has CDR1 SEHNR and CDR2 FQNEAQ (reference sequence). The chain's CDR3 is CASSSDRGPGTQYF. Written as DNA, the CDR3 is TGTGCCAGCAGCTCGGACAGGGGACCAGGGACCCAGTACTTC.

This clone was recorded only once. The V and J genes are TRBV19 and TRBJ1-2, with TRBD1 as a possible D gene (5 bases). The germline V gene has CDR1 LNHDA and CDR2 SQIVND (reference sequence). V was clipped by 3 bases and J by 1 base, with 12 bases between them. The CDR3 contains 15 residues. The CDR3 reads CASSIGREVNYGYTF. The CDR3 DNA reads as TGTGCCAGTAGTATCGGCAGGGAGGTTAACTATGGCTACACCTTC.

The chain combines TRBV18 with TRBJ1-5, with 9 bases that match TRBD1. V shed 4 bases, J shed 0 bases, and the junction held 1 base outside the gene matches. The CDR3 has 15 residues. The V gene's germline CDR1 is KGHSH and CDR2 LQKENI. Here the CDR3 DNA reads TGTGCCAGCTCACGACAGGGGGTTAGCAATCAGCCCCAGCATTTT. Translation gives CASSRQGVSNQPQHF.

CDR3 nucleotide sequence: TGTGCCAGCCTTTTAGGGGGTACAGATACGCAGTATTTT. Its translation: CASLLGGTDTQYF. J is TRBJ2-3 and V is TRBV6-6, with a tentative D call TRBD1 (6 bases). V shed 8 bases and J shed 3 bases, with 12 bases lying between them. The CDR3 runs 13 residues. Germline CDR1 is MNHNY and CDR2 is SVGAGI (reference sequence).

This chain links TRBV10-3 with TRBJ2-7; TRBD1 agrees at 7 bases. Germline V gene lookup returns CDR1 ENHRY and CDR2 SYGVKD. This CDR3 spans 14 amino acids. Trimming took 6 bases from V and 2 from J; bases not matched to a gene: 7. This CDR3 is CAIRPPTGTYEQYF. As DNA, the CDR3 is TGTGCCATCAGGCCCCCGACAGGGACCTACGAGCAGTACTTC.

This chain links TRBV4-2 with TRBJ2-1; 10 bases agree with TRBD2. Germline-derived CDR1 and CDR2 are LGHNA and YNFKEQ. V lost 8 bases to trimming and J lost 12 bases; unmatched junction nucleotides: 19. The CDR3 runs to 16 residues. In DNA, the CDR3 is TGTGCCAGCTCCGCGAGGGGGAGCGGGAGGGGGCTAGGGCAGTTCTTC. Translating gives CASSARGSGRGLGQFF.

A note on this clone: The germline gene is not matched at one end of the junction; a read error may be the cause. The chain joins TRBV18 to TRBJ1-2, with a possible D match to TRBD1 (5 bases). The CDR3 spans 13 residues. Per germline, CDR1 KGHSH and CDR2 LQKENI. This CDR3 reads CASSALEKGQGDF. The CDR3 DNA follows: TGTGCCAGCTCAGCACTCGAAAAGGGGCAGGGCGACTTC.

The genes are TRBV5-1 and TRBJ1-4, with 7 bases that match TRBD1. CDR3 size: 15 residues. Trimming removed 6 bases from V and 2 bases from J; junction bases left unmatched: 7. Germline CDR1 is SGHRS and CDR2 is YFSETQ. The CDR3 coding sequence is TGCGCCAGCACAGACAGGGACTCGACTAATGAAAAACTGTTTTTT. It codes for CASTDRDSTNEKLFF.

This chain joins TRBV2 and TRBJ1-1; D is ambiguous. Deletions cut 3 bases from V and 2 bases from J, with 10 bases between. This CDR3 contains 14 residues. Germline V lookup: CDR1 SNHLY, CDR2 FYNNEI. CDR3 bases: TGTGCCAGCAGTGAGTCTTCCAGAAACACTGAAGCTTTCTTT. Encoded protein: CASSESSRNTEAFF.

The DNA of the CDR3 is TGTGCCAGCAGCTCCGCTCGGGCGGGGGAGACCCAGTACTTC. Translation gives CASSSARAGETQYF. The chain employs TRBV5-6 and TRBJ2-5, with D possibly TRBD2 on 6 matching bases. Trimming shortened V by 3 bases and J by 5 bases, and 14 bases separated the two germline ends. CDR1 is SGHDT, CDR2 YYEEEE, per germline. The CDR3 is made up of 14 amino acids.